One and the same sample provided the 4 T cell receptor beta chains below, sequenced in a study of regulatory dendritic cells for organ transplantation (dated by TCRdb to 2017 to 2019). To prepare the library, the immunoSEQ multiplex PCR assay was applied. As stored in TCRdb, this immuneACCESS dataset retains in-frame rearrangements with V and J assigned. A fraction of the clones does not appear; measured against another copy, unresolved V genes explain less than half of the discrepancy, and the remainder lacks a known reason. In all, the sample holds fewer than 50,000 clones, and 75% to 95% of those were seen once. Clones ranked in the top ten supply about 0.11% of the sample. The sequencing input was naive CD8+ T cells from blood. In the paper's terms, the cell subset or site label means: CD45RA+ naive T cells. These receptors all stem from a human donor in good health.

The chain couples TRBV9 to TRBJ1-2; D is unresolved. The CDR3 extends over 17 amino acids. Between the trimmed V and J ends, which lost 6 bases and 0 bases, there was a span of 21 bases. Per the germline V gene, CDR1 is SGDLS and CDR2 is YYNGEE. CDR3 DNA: TGTGCCAGCACCCCCCATTCCTCCCCCGAGCCTAACTATGGCTACACCTTC. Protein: CASTPHSSPEPNYGYTF.

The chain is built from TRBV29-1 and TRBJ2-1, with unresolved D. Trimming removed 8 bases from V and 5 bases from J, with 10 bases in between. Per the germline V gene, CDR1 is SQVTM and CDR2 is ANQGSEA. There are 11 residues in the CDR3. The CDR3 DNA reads TGCAGCCCCACGCGCGACAATGAGCAGTTCTTC. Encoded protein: CSPTRDNEQFF.

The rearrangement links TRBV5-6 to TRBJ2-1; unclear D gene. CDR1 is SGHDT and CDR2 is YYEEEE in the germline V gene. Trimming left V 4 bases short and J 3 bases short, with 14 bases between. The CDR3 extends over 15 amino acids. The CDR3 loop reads CASSTARRYYNEQFF. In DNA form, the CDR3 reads TGTGCCAGCAGCACCGCGCGGCGCTACTACAATGAGCAGTTCTTC.

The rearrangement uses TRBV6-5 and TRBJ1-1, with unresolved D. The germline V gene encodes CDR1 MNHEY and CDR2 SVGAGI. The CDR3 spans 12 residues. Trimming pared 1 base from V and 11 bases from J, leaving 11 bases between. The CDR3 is CASSYYAGEAFF. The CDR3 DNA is TGTGCCAGCAGTTACTACGCGGGTGAGGCTTTCTTT.